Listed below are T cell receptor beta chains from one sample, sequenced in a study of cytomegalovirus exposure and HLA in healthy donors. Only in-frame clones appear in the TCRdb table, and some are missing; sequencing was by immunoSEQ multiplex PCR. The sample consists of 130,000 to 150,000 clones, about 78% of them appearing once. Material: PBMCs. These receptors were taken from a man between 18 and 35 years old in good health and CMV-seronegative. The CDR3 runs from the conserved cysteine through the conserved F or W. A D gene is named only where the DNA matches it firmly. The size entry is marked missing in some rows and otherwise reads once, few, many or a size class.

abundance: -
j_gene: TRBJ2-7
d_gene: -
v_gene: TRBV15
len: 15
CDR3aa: CATSREMTVYYEQYF
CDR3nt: TGTGCCACCAGCAGAGAGATGACAGTTTACTACGAGCAGTACTTC

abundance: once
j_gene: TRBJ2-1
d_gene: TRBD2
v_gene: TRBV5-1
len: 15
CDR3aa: CASSLYSGSYNEQFF
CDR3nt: TGCGCCAGCAGCTTGTATAGCGGGTCCTACAATGAGCAGTTCTTC

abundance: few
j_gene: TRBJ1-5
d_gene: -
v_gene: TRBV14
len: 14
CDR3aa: CASSHSGEEEPQHF
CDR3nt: TGTGCCAGCAGCCACTCAGGGGAAGAAGAGCCCCAGCATTTT

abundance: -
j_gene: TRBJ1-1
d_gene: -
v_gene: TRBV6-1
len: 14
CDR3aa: CASNSRRMNTEAFF
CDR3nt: TGTGCCAGCAATTCTAGGCGGATGAACACTGAAGCTTTCTTT

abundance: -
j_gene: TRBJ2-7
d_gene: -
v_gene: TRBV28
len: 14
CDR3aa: CARGSGETSYEQYF
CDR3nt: TGTGCCAGGGGTAGCGGAGAAACCTCCTACGAGCAGTACTTC

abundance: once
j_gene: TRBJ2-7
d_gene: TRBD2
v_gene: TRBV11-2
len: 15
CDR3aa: CASSLWGLAAYEQYF
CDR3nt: TGTGCCAGCAGCTTATGGGGACTAGCGGCCTACGAGCAGTACTTC

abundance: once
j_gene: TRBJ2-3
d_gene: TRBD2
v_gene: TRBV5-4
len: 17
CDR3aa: CASSPGTSGGYTDTQYF
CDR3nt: TGTGCCAGCAGCCCCGGGACTAGCGGGGGGTACACAGATACGCAGTATTTT

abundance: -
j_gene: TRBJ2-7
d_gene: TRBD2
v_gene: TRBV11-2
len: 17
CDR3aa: CASSLRVGLGDLYEQYF
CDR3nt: TGTGCCAGCAGCTTAAGGGTGGGACTAGGGGACCTCTACGAGCAGTACTTC

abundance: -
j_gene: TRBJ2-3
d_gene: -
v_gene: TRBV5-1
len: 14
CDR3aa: CASSLGGVTDTQYF
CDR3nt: TGCGCCAGCAGCTTGGGCGGGGTGACAGATACGCAGTATTTT

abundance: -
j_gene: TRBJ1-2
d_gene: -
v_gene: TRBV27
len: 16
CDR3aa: CASSSPLGSPDRGYTF
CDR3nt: TGTGCCAGCAGTTCCCCCCTGGGCTCACCGGATCGTGGCTACACCTTC

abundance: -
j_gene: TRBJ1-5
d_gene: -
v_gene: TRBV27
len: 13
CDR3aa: CASSWTGNQPQHF
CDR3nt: TGTGCCAGCAGTTGGACAGGCAATCAGCCCCAGCATTTT

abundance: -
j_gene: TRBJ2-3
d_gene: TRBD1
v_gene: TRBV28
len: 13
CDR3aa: CASYQQGTDTQYF
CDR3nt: TGTGCCAGCTATCAACAGGGGACAGATACGCAGTATTTT

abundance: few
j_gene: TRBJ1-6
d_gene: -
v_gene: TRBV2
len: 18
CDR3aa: CASSRKGMESSYNSPLHF
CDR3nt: TGTGCCAGCAGCCGTAAGGGGATGGAGAGCTCCTATAATTCACCCCTCCACTTT

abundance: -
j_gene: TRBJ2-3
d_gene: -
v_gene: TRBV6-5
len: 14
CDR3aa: CASSYRRGTDTQYF
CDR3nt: TGTGCCAGCAGTTATAGGAGAGGCACAGATACGCAGTATTTT

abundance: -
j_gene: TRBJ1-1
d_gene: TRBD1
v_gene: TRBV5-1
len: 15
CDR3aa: CASSPGQGMNTEAFF
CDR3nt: TGCGCCAGCAGCCCGGGACAGGGAATGAACACTGAAGCTTTCTTT

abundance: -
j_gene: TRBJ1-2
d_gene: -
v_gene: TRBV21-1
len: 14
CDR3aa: CASSKRRGHIGYTF
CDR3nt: TGTGCCAGCAGCAAGAGGAGGGGGCACATTGGCTACACCTTC

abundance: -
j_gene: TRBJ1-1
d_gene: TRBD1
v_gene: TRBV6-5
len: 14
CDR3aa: CASSYSTGKTEAFF
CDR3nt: TGTGCCAGCAGTTACTCGACAGGGAAGACTGAAGCTTTCTTT

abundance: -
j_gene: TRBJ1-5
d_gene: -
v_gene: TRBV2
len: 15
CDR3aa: CASSVGGNSNQPQHF
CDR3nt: TGTGCCAGCAGTGTCGGGGGGAATAGCAATCAGCCCCAGCATTTT

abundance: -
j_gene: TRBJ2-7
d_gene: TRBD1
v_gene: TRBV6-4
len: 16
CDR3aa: CATFSDRVGYPYEQYF
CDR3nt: TGTGCCACCTTTTCAGACAGGGTCGGTTACCCATACGAGCAGTACTTC

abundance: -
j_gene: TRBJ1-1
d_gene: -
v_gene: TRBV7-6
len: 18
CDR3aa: CASSSRGGGQFMNTEAFF
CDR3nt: TGTGCCAGCAGCTCACGGGGGGGAGGACAGTTTATGAACACTGAAGCTTTCTTT

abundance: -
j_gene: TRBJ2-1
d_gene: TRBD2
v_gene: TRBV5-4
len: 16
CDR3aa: CASSGSGGPTYNEQFF
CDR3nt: TGTGCCAGCAGCGGTAGCGGGGGGCCCACCTACAATGAGCAGTTCTTC

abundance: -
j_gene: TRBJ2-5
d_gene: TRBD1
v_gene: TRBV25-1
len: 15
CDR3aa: CASSEQGQGQETQYF
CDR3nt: TGTGCCAGCAGTGAGCAAGGACAGGGCCAAGAGACCCAGTACTTC

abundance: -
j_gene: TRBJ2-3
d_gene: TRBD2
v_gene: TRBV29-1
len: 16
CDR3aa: CSVEGPPWLAGGTQYF
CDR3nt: TGCAGCGTTGAAGGCCCGCCTTGGCTAGCGGGGGGTACGCAGTATTTT

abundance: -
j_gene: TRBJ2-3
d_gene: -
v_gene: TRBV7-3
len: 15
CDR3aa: CASSLSGGYTDTQYF
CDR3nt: TGTGCCAGCAGCTTAAGCGGGGGCTACACAGATACGCAGTATTTT

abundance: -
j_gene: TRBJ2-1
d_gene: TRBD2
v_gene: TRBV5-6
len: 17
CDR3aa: CASSLVEPSGRVNEQFF
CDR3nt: TGTGCCAGCAGCTTGGTTGAGCCTAGCGGGAGGGTCAATGAGCAGTTCTTC

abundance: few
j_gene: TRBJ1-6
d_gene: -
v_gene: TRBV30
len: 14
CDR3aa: CAWSVLSYNSPLHF
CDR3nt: TGTGCCTGGAGTGTACTATCCTATAATTCACCCCTCCACTTT

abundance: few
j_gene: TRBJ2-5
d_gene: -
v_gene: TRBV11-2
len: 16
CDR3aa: CASSLYGYVQQETQYF
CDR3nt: TGTGCCAGCAGCTTATACGGGTACGTCCAACAAGAGACCCAGTACTTC

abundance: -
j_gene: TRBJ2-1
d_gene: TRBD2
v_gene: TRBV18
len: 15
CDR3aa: CASSPPSLAGNEQFF
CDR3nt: TGTGCCAGCTCACCACCCTCACTAGCGGGAAATGAGCAGTTCTTC

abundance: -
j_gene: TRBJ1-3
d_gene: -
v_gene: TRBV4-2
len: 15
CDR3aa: CASSQEQGGRNTIYF
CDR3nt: TGTGCCAGCAGCCAAGAACAGGGTGGGCGAAACACCATATATTTT

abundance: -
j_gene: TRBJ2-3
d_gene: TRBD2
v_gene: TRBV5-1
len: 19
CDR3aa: CASSHGLLAGGSLTDTQYF
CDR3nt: TGCGCCAGCAGCCACGGCCTGCTAGCGGGGGGGAGTCTGACAGATACGCAGTATTTT

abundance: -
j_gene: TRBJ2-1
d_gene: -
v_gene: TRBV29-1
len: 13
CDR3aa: CSVRQVLANEQFF
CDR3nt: TGCAGCGTTAGACAGGTTCTCGCCAATGAGCAGTTCTTC

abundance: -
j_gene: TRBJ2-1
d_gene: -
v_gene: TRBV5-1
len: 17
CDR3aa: CASSLNRGLGAYNEQFF
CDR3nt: TGCGCCAGCAGCCTGAACAGGGGACTAGGGGCATACAATGAGCAGTTCTTC

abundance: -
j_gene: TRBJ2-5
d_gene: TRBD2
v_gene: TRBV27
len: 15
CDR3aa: CASSQPGLAGPGRYF
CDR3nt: TGTGCCAGCAGTCAACCGGGACTAGCGGGCCCGGGTCGGTACTTC

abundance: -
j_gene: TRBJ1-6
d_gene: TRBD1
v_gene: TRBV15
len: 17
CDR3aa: CATSRDQVQGRNSPLHF
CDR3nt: TGTGCCACCAGCAGAGATCAAGTACAGGGGAGGAATTCACCCCTCCACTTT

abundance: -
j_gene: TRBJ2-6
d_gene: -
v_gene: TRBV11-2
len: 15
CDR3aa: CASSLVFSGANVLTF
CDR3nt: TGTGCCAGCAGCTTAGTCTTCTCTGGGGCCAACGTCCTGACTTTC

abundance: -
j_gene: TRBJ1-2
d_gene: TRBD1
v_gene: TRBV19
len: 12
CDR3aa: CASSTGGPGYTF
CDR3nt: TGTGCCAGTAGTACAGGGGGCCCTGGCTACACCTTC

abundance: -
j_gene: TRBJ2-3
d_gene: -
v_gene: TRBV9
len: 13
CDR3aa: CASSVGSTDTQYF
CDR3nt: TGTGCCAGCAGCGTAGGGAGTACAGATACGCAGTATTTT

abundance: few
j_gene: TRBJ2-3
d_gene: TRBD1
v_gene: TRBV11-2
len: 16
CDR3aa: CASSSSTGGYTDTQYF
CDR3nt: TGTGCCAGCAGCTCTTCGACAGGGGGCTATACAGATACGCAGTATTTT

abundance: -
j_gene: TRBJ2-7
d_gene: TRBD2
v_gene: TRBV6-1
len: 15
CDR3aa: CASRGWRRGGSEQYF
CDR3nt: TGTGCCAGCAGGGGATGGCGGCGGGGGGGGAGCGAGCAGTACTTC

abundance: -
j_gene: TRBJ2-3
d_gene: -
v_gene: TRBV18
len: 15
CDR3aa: CASSPRQKGTDTQYF
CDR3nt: TGTGCCAGCTCACCGCGACAGAAAGGCACAGATACGCAGTATTTT

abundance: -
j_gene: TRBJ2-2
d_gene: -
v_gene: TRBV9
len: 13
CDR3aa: CASSVEGAGELFF
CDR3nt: TGTGCCAGCAGCGTGGAAGGGGCCGGGGAGCTGTTTTTT

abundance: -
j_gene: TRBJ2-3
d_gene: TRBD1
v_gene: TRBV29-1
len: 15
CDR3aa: CSVEELGQGADTQYF
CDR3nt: TGCAGCGTTGAAGAATTGGGACAGGGGGCGGATACGCAGTATTTT

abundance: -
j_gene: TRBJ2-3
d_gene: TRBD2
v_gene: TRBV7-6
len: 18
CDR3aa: CASSLLAGGLENRDTQYF
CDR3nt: TGTGCCAGCAGCTTACTAGCGGGAGGATTAGAAAACCGGGATACGCAGTATTTT

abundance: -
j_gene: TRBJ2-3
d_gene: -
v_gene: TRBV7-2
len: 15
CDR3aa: CASNWGGQASDTQYF
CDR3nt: TGTGCCAGCAACTGGGGGGGACAGGCTTCAGATACGCAGTATTTT

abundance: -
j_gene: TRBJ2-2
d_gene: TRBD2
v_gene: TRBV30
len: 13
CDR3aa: CAWRGLAVGELFF
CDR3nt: TGTGCCTGGAGGGGACTAGCGGTTGGGGAGCTGTTTTTT

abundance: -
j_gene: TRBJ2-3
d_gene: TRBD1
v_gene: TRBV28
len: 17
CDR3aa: CASSFLGTGGLLDTQYF
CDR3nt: TGTGCCAGCAGTTTCTTAGGGACAGGGGGCCTTTTGGATACGCAGTATTTT

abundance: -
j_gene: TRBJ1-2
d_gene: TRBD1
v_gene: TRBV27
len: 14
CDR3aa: CASRLRQGRYGYTF
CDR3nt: TGTGCCAGCAGATTAAGACAGGGTCGCTATGGCTACACCTTC

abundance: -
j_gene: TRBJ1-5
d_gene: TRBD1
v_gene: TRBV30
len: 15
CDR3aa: CAWRDGQGRDQPQHF
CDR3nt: TGTGCCTGGAGGGACGGACAGGGGCGAGATCAGCCCCAGCATTTT

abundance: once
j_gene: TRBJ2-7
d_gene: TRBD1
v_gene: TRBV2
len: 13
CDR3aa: CASWTGADYEQYF
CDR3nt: TGTGCCAGCTGGACAGGGGCGGACTACGAGCAGTACTTC

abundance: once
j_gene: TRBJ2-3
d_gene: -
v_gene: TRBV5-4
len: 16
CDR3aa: CASSLVGTGVSGTQYF
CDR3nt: TGTGCCAGCAGCTTGGTCGGGACGGGGGTCTCAGGGACGCAGTATTTT

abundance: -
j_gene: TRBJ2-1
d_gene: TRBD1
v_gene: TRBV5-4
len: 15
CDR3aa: CASSLLGQLKNEQFF
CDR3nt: TGTGCCAGCAGCTTACTGGGACAGTTAAAGAATGAGCAGTTCTTC

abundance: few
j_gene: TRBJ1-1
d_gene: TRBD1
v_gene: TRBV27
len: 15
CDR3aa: CASSSTTGGGTEAFF
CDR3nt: TGTGCCAGCAGTTCCACGACAGGGGGAGGAACTGAAGCTTTCTTT